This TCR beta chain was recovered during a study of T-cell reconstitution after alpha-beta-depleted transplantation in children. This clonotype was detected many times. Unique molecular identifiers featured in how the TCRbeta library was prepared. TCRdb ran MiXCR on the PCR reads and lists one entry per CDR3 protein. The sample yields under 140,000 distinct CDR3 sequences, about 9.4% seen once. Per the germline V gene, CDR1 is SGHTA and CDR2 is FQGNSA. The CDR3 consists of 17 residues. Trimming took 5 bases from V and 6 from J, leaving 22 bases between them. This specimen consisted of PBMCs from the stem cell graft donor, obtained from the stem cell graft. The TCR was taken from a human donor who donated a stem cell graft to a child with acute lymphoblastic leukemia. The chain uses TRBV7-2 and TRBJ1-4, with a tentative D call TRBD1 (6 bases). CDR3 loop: CASSAIPTGLGDEKLFF. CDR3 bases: TGTGCCAGCAGCGCCATTCCAACAGGGCTAGGGGATGAAAAACTGTTTTTT.